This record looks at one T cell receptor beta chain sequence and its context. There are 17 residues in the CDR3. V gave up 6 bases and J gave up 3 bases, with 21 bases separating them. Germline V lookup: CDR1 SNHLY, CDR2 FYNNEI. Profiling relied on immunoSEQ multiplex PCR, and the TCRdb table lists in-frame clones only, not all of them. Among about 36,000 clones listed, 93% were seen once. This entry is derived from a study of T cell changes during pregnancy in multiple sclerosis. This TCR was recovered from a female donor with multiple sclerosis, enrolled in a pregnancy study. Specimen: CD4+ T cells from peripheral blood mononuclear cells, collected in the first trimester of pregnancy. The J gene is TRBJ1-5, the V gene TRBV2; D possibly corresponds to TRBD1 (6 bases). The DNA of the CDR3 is TGTGCCAGCAGCGTAAAATCCGACAGGTTGGACAATCAGCCCCAGCATTTT. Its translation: CASSVKSDRLDNQPQHF.